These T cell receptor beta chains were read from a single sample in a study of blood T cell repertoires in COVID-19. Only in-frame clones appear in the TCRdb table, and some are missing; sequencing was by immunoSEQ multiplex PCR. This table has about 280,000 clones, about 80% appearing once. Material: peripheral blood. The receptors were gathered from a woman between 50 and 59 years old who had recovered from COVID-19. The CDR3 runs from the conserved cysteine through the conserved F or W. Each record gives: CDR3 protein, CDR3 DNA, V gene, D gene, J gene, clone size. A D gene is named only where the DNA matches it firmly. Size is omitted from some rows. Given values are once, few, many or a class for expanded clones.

CASSYIFSRRGSYEQYF | TGTGCCAGCAGTTACATTTTTTCGCGACGGGGCTCCTACGAGCAGTACTTC | TRBV6-2/TRBV6-3 | - | TRBJ2-7 | -
CASSPAAGTGTSYEQYF | TGTGCCAGCAGTCCTGCCGCCGGGACAGGGACCTCCTACGAGCAGTACTTC | TRBV27 | TRBD1 | TRBJ2-7 | -
CASSLLAADTQYF | TGTGCCAGTAGCCTATTAGCTGCAGATACGCAGTATTTT | TRBV19 | - | TRBJ2-3 | -
CASSFRDRGLGTEAFF | TGTGCCAGCAGCTTCCGGGACAGGGGGCTGGGCACTGAAGCTTTCTTT | TRBV11-2 | TRBD1 | TRBJ1-1 | -
CASSLSSGVNEQFF | TGTGCCAGCAGTCTTTCTTCCGGGGTCAATGAGCAGTTCTTC | TRBV25-1 | - | TRBJ2-1 | -
CASTPSPGGTYEQYF | TGTGCCAGCACTCCTTCTCCGGGGGGGACCTACGAGCAGTACTTC | TRBV28 | TRBD2 | TRBJ2-7 | -
CASSLGAVSQTEAFF | TGTGCCAGCAGCTTGGGGGCAGTAAGTCAGACTGAAGCTTTCTTT | TRBV5-6 | - | TRBJ1-1 | -
CASSHLPQGFTDTQYF | TGCGCCAGCAGCCACCTACCTCAGGGGTTCACAGATACGCAGTATTTT | TRBV4-1 | - | TRBJ2-3 | -
CASSQGTSVTNEQFF | TGTGCCAGCAGTCAGGGGACTAGCGTAACCAATGAGCAGTTCTTC | TRBV6-2/TRBV6-3 | TRBD2 | TRBJ2-1 | -
CASSERGTGSLNTEAFF | TGTGCCAGCAGTGAACGAGGGACAGGGTCTTTGAACACTGAAGCTTTCTTT | TRBV6-1 | TRBD1 | TRBJ1-1 | -
CASSHRGNYNEQFF | TGTGCCAGCAGCCACCGAGGCAATTACAATGAGCAGTTCTTC | TRBV3-1/TRBV3-2 | - | TRBJ2-1 | -
CASSHLGGQGRDTQYF | TGTGCCAGCAGCCACCTGGGGGGGCAAGGAAGAGATACGCAGTATTTT | TRBV6-6 | - | TRBJ2-3 | -
CATSGDYYTDTQYF | TGTGCCACCAGCGGGGATTACTACACAGATACGCAGTATTTT | TRBV24-1 | - | TRBJ2-3 | -
CASSPAATYSNQPQHF | TGTGCCAGCAGTCCCGCGGCAACTTATAGCAATCAGCCCCAGCATTTT | TRBV28 | - | TRBJ1-5 | -
CASSPGTGGAGFYGYTF | TGTGCCAGCTCACCGGGGACAGGGGGCGCAGGTTTCTATGGCTACACCTTC | TRBV18 | TRBD1 | TRBJ1-2 | -
CSVEAVGGGEQYF | TGCAGCGTTGAAGCGGTCGGGGGTGGCGAGCAGTACTTC | TRBV29-1 | - | TRBJ2-7 | -
CASSLAVSVAPGTEAFF | TGTGCCAGCAGCTTGGCCGTCTCAGTGGCTCCGGGGACTGAAGCTTTCTTT | TRBV5-5 | - | TRBJ1-1 | -
CSASTLAGLTDTQYF | TGCAGTGCTAGTACCCTAGCGGGCCTCACAGATACGCAGTATTTT | TRBV20-1 | TRBD2 | TRBJ2-3 | few
CASSLGLAASLGELFF | TGTGCCAGTTCCTTGGGGCTAGCGGCCAGTTTAGGGGAGCTGTTTTTT | TRBV19 | TRBD2 | TRBJ2-2 | -
CASSTETGPYEQYF | TGTGCCAGCAGTACGGAGACAGGGCCCTACGAGCAGTACTTC | TRBV28 | TRBD1 | TRBJ2-7 | -
CASSYEDRGGSPLHF | TGTGCCAGCAGCTACGAGGACAGGGGAGGATCACCCCTCCACTTT | TRBV7-9 | TRBD1 | TRBJ1-6 | -
CASSLGGAGVGTEAFF | TGCGCCAGCAGCTTGGGAGGGGCGGGGGTAGGCACTGAAGCTTTCTTT | TRBV5-1 | - | TRBJ1-1 | -
CASSFAGGYEQYF | TGTGCCAGCAGTTTTGCGGGGGGCTACGAGCAGTACTTC | TRBV12-3/TRBV12-4 | TRBD2 | TRBJ2-7 | -
CASSPLAGGTTDTQYF | TGTGCCAGCAGCCCCTTAGCGGGGGGGACCACAGATACGCAGTATTTT | TRBV3-1/TRBV3-2 | TRBD2 | TRBJ2-3 | -
CASSLALQGRSGNEQFF | TGTGCCAGCAGCTTAGCGTTGCAGGGTAGGAGTGGGAATGAGCAGTTCTTC | TRBV11-3 | - | TRBJ2-1 | once
CASSFRGREETQYF | TGTGCCAGCAGTTTTCGGGGGAGAGAAGAGACCCAGTACTTC | TRBV27 | - | TRBJ2-5 | -
CAISESEAYNEQFF | TGTGCCATCAGTGAGTCGGAGGCCTACAATGAGCAGTTCTTC | TRBV10-3 | - | TRBJ2-1 | -
CASIHAGQGSHTNTEAFF | TGTGCCAGTATTCACGCGGGACAGGGGTCACACACGAACACTGAAGCTTTCTTT | TRBV19 | TRBD1 | TRBJ1-1 | -
CASSLWTVTGELFF | TGTGCCAGCAGCTTGTGGACAGTCACCGGGGAGCTGTTTTTT | TRBV7-9 | - | TRBJ2-2 | -
CAIKTGMENTEAFF | TGTGCCATCAAGACAGGGATGGAGAACACTGAAGCTTTCTTT | TRBV10-3 | TRBD1 | TRBJ1-1 | -
CASSHNPGQPQHF | TGTGCCAGCAGCCATAATCCGGGGCAGCCCCAGCATTTT | TRBV9 | - | TRBJ1-5 | -
CASSLEASGNEQFF | TGTGCCAGCAGCTTAGAGGCTAGCGGTAATGAGCAGTTCTTC | TRBV11-3 | TRBD2 | TRBJ2-1 | -
CASRPPGLAGSGELFF | TGTGCCAGCAGACCTCCGGGACTTGCTGGGTCCGGGGAGCTGTTTTTT | TRBV9 | - | TRBJ2-2 | few
CASSLSPGRGNYEQYF | TGTGCCAGCAGTTTAAGTCCGGGCCGCGGGAACTACGAGCAGTACTTC | TRBV28 | - | TRBJ2-7 | -
CASSSSYTNEQFF | TGTGCCAGCTCATCGAGTTATACCAATGAGCAGTTCTTC | TRBV18 | - | TRBJ2-1 | once